Below, 26 T cell receptor beta chains from the same sample are listed, as sequenced in a study of ipilimumab plus nivolumab after autologous stem cell transplantation. Produced via immunoSEQ multiplex PCR; TCRdb's table is partial and in-frame only. Of around 20,000 clones in the sample, around 80% were seen once. The material sequenced was PBMCs, taken in a trial of ipilimumab plus nivolumab as post-transplant consolidation. These receptors all stem from a male donor with diffuse large B-cell lymphoma.

Notes on this clone: Mismatch with germline at one junction end may stem from a read error. The chain combines TRBV10-3 with TRBJ1-4; 7 positions match TRBD1. This CDR3 comprises 16 residues. The germline V gene has CDR1 ENHRY and CDR2 SYGVKD. CDR3 sequence reads: CASSLYQGGPNEKLFF. CDR3 coding DNA: TGTGCCAGCAGTCTTTACCAGGGGGGCCCTAATGAAAAACTGTTTTTT.

This chain's CDR3 is CASRPMPGQGVGDTQYF. The CDR3 DNA reads TGTGCCAGCAGGCCCATGCCGGGACAGGGGGTTGGAGATACGCAGTATTTT. The J gene is TRBJ2-3, the V gene TRBV28; 11 nucleotides agree with TRBD1. CDR3 length: 17 residues. Germline V lookup: CDR1 MDHEN, CDR2 SYDVKM. The V and J ends lost 6 bases and 5 bases, in that order; junction bases with no gene match: 13.

The chain uses TRBV19 and TRBJ2-2, with 11 bases fitting TRBD1. J lost 6 bases, V lost 4 bases, and 1 base had no gene match. This CDR3 comprises 14 residues. Germline lookup yields CDR1 LNHDA and CDR2 SQIVND (reference sequence). The chain's CDR3 is CASSKGQGAGELFF. The CDR3 DNA reads as TGTGCCAGTAGTAAGGGACAGGGGGCCGGGGAGCTGTTTTTT.

The chain recombines TRBV7-9 with TRBJ1-5; perhaps TRBD1 as D (5 bases). V gave up 5 bases and J gave up 5 bases, with 10 bases separating them. The CDR3 length is 13 residues. The germline CDR1 and CDR2 sequences are SEHNR and FQNEAQ (reference sequence). The CDR3 nucleotides read TGTGCCAGCAGCCTGGGGGGGGATCAGCCCCAGCATTTT. It encodes CASSLGGDQPQHF.

The V and J genes are TRBV28 and TRBJ2-4; 7 bases fit TRBD1. Germline V lookup: CDR1 MDHEN, CDR2 SYDVKM. The CDR3 has 13 residues. V shed 7 bases, J shed 5 bases, and the junction held 5 bases outside the gene matches. The CDR3: CASNKGTENIQYF. In DNA, the CDR3 is TGTGCCAGCAACAAAGGGACAGAAAACATTCAGTACTTC.

This clone was detected a few times. The chain combines TRBV7-2 with TRBJ2-1, with D perhaps TRBD2 (5 bases). The V end lost 3 bases, the J end lost 5 bases, and 17 bases lay between the germline ends. The CDR3 consists of 16 residues. The germline gives CDR1 SGHTA, CDR2 FQGNSA. The CDR3 protein is CASSFSSGSNNNEQFF. CDR3 sequence (DNA): TGTGCCAGCAGCTTTAGCTCGGGGTCCAACAACAATGAGCAGTTCTTC.

The chain links TRBV4-1 to TRBJ2-3; 10 positions match TRBD2. The germline gives CDR1 MGHRA, CDR2 YSYEKL. J gave up 4 bases and V 4 bases, and 17 bases lay outside the gene matches. This CDR3 comprises 19 residues. The CDR3 reads CASSPAATSGLWRADTQYF. The CDR3 bases are TGCGCCAGCAGCCCGGCCGCGACTAGCGGGTTATGGAGGGCAGATACGCAGTATTTT.

This rearrangement joins TRBV7-9 to TRBJ1-2, with TRBD1 identical over 10 bases. The trim removed 2 bases at V and 7 bases at J, leaving 10 bases unmatched. This CDR3 region has 16 residues. Germline V gene data show CDR1 as SEHNR and CDR2 as FQNEAQ (reference sequence). CDR3 in amino acids: CASSLPPGQGQSGYTF. CDR3 nucleotides: TGTGCCAGCAGCTTACCCCCGGGACAGGGGCAGTCTGGCTACACCTTC. The full variable domain, in which reference TRBV7-9 and TRBJ1-2 provide the parts outside the CDR3, is DTGVSQNPRHKITKRGQNVTFRCDPISEHNRLYWYRQTLGQGPEFLTYFQNEAQLEKSRLLSDRFSAERPKGSFSTLEIQRTEQGDSAMYLCASSLPPGQGQSGYTFGSGTRLTVV.

The genes are TRBV4-3 and TRBJ2-7, with 11 bases matching TRBD1. With V trimmed by 4 bases and J by 4 bases, 3 bases remained unmatched. The CDR3 is 14 residues long. CDR1 is LGHNA and CDR2 is YSLEER in the germline V gene. The CDR3 loop is CASSLGQGGYEQYF. In DNA, the CDR3 is TGCGCCAGCAGCCTGGGACAGGGGGGGTACGAGCAGTACTTC.

This chain uses TRBV7-2 with TRBJ2-7, with 11 bases matching TRBD2. The germline gives CDR1 SGHTA, CDR2 FQGNSA. The CDR3 runs to 14 residues. V was clipped by 6 bases and J by 1 base; unmatched bases: 2. The CDR3 sequence: CASRWTSGSYEQYF. DNA of the CDR3: TGTGCCAGCAGATGGACTAGCGGGTCCTACGAGCAGTACTTC.

V gene TRBV15 combines with J gene TRBJ1-6, with D maybe TRBD1 (5 bases). The CDR3 is 15 residues long. The V end was cut by 1 base, the J end by 7 bases, with 11 bases between. Per germline, CDR1 LNHNV and CDR2 YYDKDF (reference sequence). The CDR3, as DNA: TGTGCCACCAGCAGAGTAACGGCAGGGAATTCACCCCTCCACTTT. It translates to CATSRVTAGNSPLHF.

The V gene is TRBV5-1, the J gene TRBJ2-5, with D uncertain. Trimming shortened V by 0 bases and J by 1 base, and 7 bases separated the two germline ends. This CDR3 spans 14 amino acids. Germline V gene sequence: CDR1 SGHRS, CDR2 YFSETQ. The CDR3 coding sequence is TGCGCCAGCAGCTTGGACTTCAGCCAAGAGACCCAGTACTTC. As protein: CASSLDFSQETQYF.

By sample share, this clone is medium-sized. This CDR3 is CATSRAGGAYEQYF. The CDR3 nucleotides read TGTGCCACCAGCAGAGCCGGGGGGGCCTACGAGCAGTACTTC. The genes are TRBV15 and TRBJ2-7; 8 nucleotides line up with TRBD2. The CDR3 has 14 amino acids. The ends lost 1 base at V and 2 bases at J; junction bases unmatched: 1. Per the germline V gene, CDR1 is LNHNV and CDR2 is YYDKDF (reference sequence).

This chain joins TRBV18 and TRBJ1-5, with 7 bases identical to TRBD1. Germline CDR1 reads KGHSH; CDR2 reads LQKENI. The CDR3 spans 15 residues. The V segment lost 8 bases and the J segment 5 bases; nucleotides outside the gene matches: 12. The CDR3 loop is CASATVGQEYQPQHF. CDR3 bases: TGTGCCAGCGCAACGGTAGGACAGGAATATCAGCCCCAGCATTTT.

The chain couples TRBV28 to TRBJ2-2; a weak D match, TRBD1 (5 bases). Germline values: CDR1 MDHEN, CDR2 SYDVKM. V was cut by 7 bases and J by 6 bases, with 12 bases left in between. The CDR3 loop spans 13 amino acids. The CDR3 reads CASKAGWSGELFF. CDR3 DNA sequence: TGTGCCAGCAAGGCAGGGTGGTCCGGGGAGCTGTTTTTT.

V is TRBV29-1 and J is TRBJ2-2, with D maybe TRBD1 (5 bases). The germline gives CDR1 SQVTM, CDR2 ANQGSEA. The CDR3 covers 14 residues. With 4 bases removed from V and 0 bases from J, the gap between germline ends came to 9 bases. CDR3 sequence (DNA): TGCAGCGTTGTATCAGGGTCGAACACCGGGGAGCTGTTTTTT. Its protein is CSVVSGSNTGELFF.

A few counts support this clone. The chain has TRBV19 and TRBJ2-7; no definite D call. V was shortened by 3 bases and J by 4 bases, with 16 bases between the two germline ends. Germline-derived CDR1 and CDR2 are LNHDA and SQIVND (reference sequence). The CDR3 covers 15 residues. CDR3 protein: CASSIRATEGYEQYF. Written as DNA, the CDR3 is TGTGCCAGTAGTATTCGCGCCACCGAAGGGTACGAGCAGTACTTC.

The CDR3 nucleotides read TGTGCCATCACCGAGGTACAGAATAGCAATCAGCCCCAGCATTTT. Its translation: CAITEVQNSNQPQHF. The chain has TRBV10-3 and TRBJ1-5; D unclear. The germline CDR1 and CDR2 sequences are ENHRY and SYGVKD. CDR3 length: 15 residues. V lost 7 bases and J 0 bases, leaving 13 bases between the germline ends.

In this sample, this clone turned up a few times. The chain uses TRBV6-5 and TRBJ1-2, with D possibly TRBD1 on 5 matching bases. The CDR3 is 14 amino acids. V was clipped by 0 bases and J by 2 bases, with 7 bases between them. Germline V lookup: CDR1 MNHEY, CDR2 SVGAGI. CDR3 amino acids: CASSYSRGNYGYTF. CDR3 nucleotide sequence: TGTGCCAGCAGTTACTCACGGGGGAACTATGGCTACACCTTC.

This rearrangement joins TRBV15 to TRBJ1-3; D possibly corresponds to TRBD1 (5 bases). This CDR3 is built from 15 residues. V lost 0 bases, J lost 0 bases, and 6 bases lay in between. The germline CDR1 and CDR2 sequences are LNHNV and YYDKDF (reference sequence). In nucleotides, the CDR3 is TGTGCCACCAGCAGAGATAGGGGCTCTGGAAACACCATATATTTT. The encoded protein is CATSRDRGSGNTIYF.

The V gene is TRBV7-3, the J gene TRBJ2-1, with D perhaps matching TRBD1 (7 bases). Deletions cut 0 bases from V and 6 bases from J, with 15 bases between. The CDR3 runs to 16 residues. The germline CDR1 and CDR2 sequences are SGHTA and FQGTGA. The CDR3 DNA reads as TGTGCCAGCAGCTTAACTCCCTCAGGGGGACTCAATGAGCAGTTCTTC. Protein product: CASSLTPSGGLNEQFF.

The gene calls are TRBV5-4 and TRBJ2-7; D may be TRBD1 (6 bases). This CDR3 spans 15 amino acids. Germline CDR1 and CDR2: SGHNT and YYREEE (reference sequence). V gave up 0 bases and J gave up 7 bases, with 17 bases separating them. The CDR3 reads CASSLVVGDMREQYF. CDR3 bases: TGTGCCAGCAGCTTGGTGGTGGGGGACATGAGGGAGCAGTACTTC.

V and J are TRBV6-1 and TRBJ1-4, with D hard to call. With 3 bases removed from V and 0 bases from J, the gap between germline ends came to 11 bases. The V gene's germline CDR1 is MNHNS and CDR2 SASEGT. CDR3 length: 16 residues. The CDR3 DNA follows: TGTGCCAGCAGTGATCCCGATGTTGCAACTAATGAAAAACTGTTTTTT. Amino acids: CASSDPDVATNEKLFF.

The chain is built from TRBV6-1 and TRBJ2-7; 7 nucleotides match TRBD1. CDR1 and CDR2 from the germline V gene are MNHNS and SASEGT. The length of the CDR3 is 15 residues. Trimming took 8 bases from V and 1 from J; bases not matched to a gene: 11. CDR3 sequence reads: CASHPARDRSYEQYF. DNA of the CDR3: TGTGCCAGCCACCCCGCCCGGGACAGATCCTACGAGCAGTACTTC.

This CDR3 is CASSQDPGIDQPQHF. The CDR3 nucleotides are TGCGCCAGCAGCCAAGATCCAGGGATAGATCAGCCCCAGCATTTT. The chain employs TRBV4-3 and TRBJ1-5; tentative D call: TRBD1 (5 bases). The germline V gene encodes CDR1 LGHNA and CDR2 YSLEER. This CDR3 region has 15 residues. V shed 0 bases and J shed 5 bases, with 11 bases lying between them.

This clone was detected once. The V gene is TRBV9, the J gene TRBJ1-6; D remains ambiguous. This CDR3 is built from 16 residues. V was cut by 0 bases and J by 5 bases, with 12 bases left in between. Germline V gene data show CDR1 as SGDLS and CDR2 as YYNGEE. The CDR3 DNA is TGTGCCAGCAGCGTAGGGGAGGCCAGTAATAATTCACCCCTCCACTTT. Its translation: CASSVGEASNNSPLHF.